The source of this T cell receptor beta chain is a study of blood T cell repertoires in COVID-19. Turning to the study itself: The study drew acute and convalescent COVID-19 samples from the United States, Italy and Spain. PBMCs, B-cell-depleted T cells, or T cells were the source of the cDNA or gDNA that made up the material.

With 5 bases clipped from V and 2 bases from J, the junction kept 9 bases outside the gene matches. Per the germline V gene, CDR1 is GTSNPN and CDR2 is SVGIG (reference sequence). This CDR3 region has 16 residues. As handled by the study authors: Counts of nucleated cells, estimated from reference gene primer amplification, were obtained. TCRdb's table, derived via immunoSEQ multiplex PCR, lists solely in-frame clones and lacks some. V and J calls and clone size are given by that table; D and trimming were obtained from the DNA. The data hold 50,000 or so clones, with around 87% observed a single time.

Material for sequencing was peripheral blood. The chain links TRBV30 to TRBJ2-3; 11 nucleotides match TRBD2. The source of this sequence is a man between 45 and 60 years old with active COVID-19. The CDR3 DNA reads TGTGCCTGGGCAAGCGGGACTAGCGGAAACACAGATACGCAGTATTTT. Its protein is CAWASGTSGNTDTQYF.